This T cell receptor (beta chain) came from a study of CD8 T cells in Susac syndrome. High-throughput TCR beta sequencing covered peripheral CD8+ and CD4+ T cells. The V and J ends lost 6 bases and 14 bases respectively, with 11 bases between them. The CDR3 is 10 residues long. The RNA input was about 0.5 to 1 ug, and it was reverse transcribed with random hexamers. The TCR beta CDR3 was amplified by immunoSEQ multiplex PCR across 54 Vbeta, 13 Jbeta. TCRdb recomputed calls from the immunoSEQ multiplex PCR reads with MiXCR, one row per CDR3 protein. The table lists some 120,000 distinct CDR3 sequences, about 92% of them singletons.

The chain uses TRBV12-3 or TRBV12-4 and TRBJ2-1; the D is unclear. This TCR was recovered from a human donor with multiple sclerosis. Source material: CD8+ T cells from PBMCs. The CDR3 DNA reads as TGTGCCAGCAGAGGGCCCCCCGAGTTCTTC. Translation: CASRGPPEFF.